One and the same sample provided the 25 T cell receptor beta chains below, sequenced in a study of cytomegalovirus exposure and HLA in healthy donors. Vbeta (60) and Jbeta (13) primers were used in the PCR. This table comes from immunoSEQ multiplex PCR, and its TCRdb copy is limited to in-frame clones, with some not included. The sample shows roughly 150,000 clones, under 85% of them seen only once. The material sequenced was PBMCs. The receptors here all came from a woman in her late teens or twenties in good health and CMV-seropositive.

Details on this clone: Other DNA sequences in the sample encode the same CDR3. The J gene is TRBJ1-1, the V gene TRBV4-3, with TRBD1 as a possible D gene (6 bases). The CDR3 consists of 13 residues. Germline CDR1 LGHNA, CDR2 YSLEER. V lost 5 bases and J lost 2, with 9 bases in between. The CDR3 reads CASSLGGNTEAFF. The CDR3, as DNA: TGCGCCAGCAGCTTAGGGGGAAACACTGAAGCTTTCTTT.

The rearrangement uses TRBV7-2 and TRBJ2-2; 8 nucleotides agree with TRBD1. With V trimmed by 2 bases and J by 5 bases, 7 bases remained unmatched. Germline V gene data show CDR1 as SGHTA and CDR2 as FQGNSA. The CDR3 runs to 16 residues. This CDR3 reads CASSLTQGAWTGELFF. The CDR3 DNA sequence: TGTGCCAGCAGCTTAACCCAGGGGGCCTGGACCGGGGAGCTGTTTTTT. The full variable domain, with the rest looked up from reference TRBV7-2 and TRBJ2-2, is GAGVSQSPSNKVTEKGKDVELRCDPISGHTALYWYRQSLGQGLEFLIYFQGNSAPDKSGLPSDRFSAERTGGSVSTLTIQRTQQEDSAVYLCASSLTQGAWTGELFFGEGSRLTVL.

This clone has just a few counts. Written as DNA, the CDR3 is TGTGCCAGCAGCTTAAACAGGGATGGAAACACCATATATTTT. The encoded protein is CASSLNRDGNTIYF. The genes are TRBV7-9 and TRBJ1-3, with D perhaps matching TRBD1 (6 bases). From germline, CDR1 is SEHNR and CDR2 FQNEAQ (reference sequence). V lost 2 bases and J 3 bases, leaving 8 bases between the germline ends. This CDR3 region has 14 residues.

V is TRBV6-6 and J is TRBJ1-2, with a weak D call TRBD1 (5 bases). Trimming took 0 bases from V and 6 from J, leaving 8 bases between them. From germline, CDR1 is MNHNY and CDR2 SVGAGI (reference sequence). This CDR3 contains 13 residues. CDR3 sequence: CASSYSSGNGYTF. The DNA for the CDR3 is TGTGCCAGCAGTTACTCGTCAGGGAATGGCTACACCTTC.

This chain uses TRBV19 with TRBJ1-1, with a possible D match to TRBD1 (6 bases). CDR3 size: 14 residues. Looked up from germline, CDR1 is LNHDA and CDR2 is SQIVND (reference sequence). Trimming removed 6 bases from V and 4 bases from J, with 15 bases in between. The CDR3 sequence is CASSRPDSGTEAFF. The CDR3 DNA sequence: TGTGCCAGTAGCCGTCCGGACAGCGGCACTGAAGCTTTCTTT.

The chain has TRBV27 and TRBJ2-5; D call uncertain. Gene TRBJ2-7 matches the end of the DNA better, so the J call may be wrong. The CDR3 covers 13 residues. Germline CDR1 and CDR2: MNHEY and SMNVEV (reference sequence). CDR3 nucleotides: TGTGCCAGCAGCGGCCCCAAGAACTACGAGCAGTACTTC. Translation: CASSGPKNYEQYF.

This clone was counted between two and nine times. The chain has TRBV11-1 and TRBJ1-2; D is perhaps TRBD1 (6 bases). Germline CDR1 and CDR2: SGHAT and FQDESV (reference sequence). V lost 5 bases and J 2 bases, leaving 9 bases between the germline ends. The CDR3 extends over 13 amino acids. CDR3 nucleotide sequence: TGTGCCAGCAGCCCAGACAGGAACTATGGCTACACCTTC. This encodes CASSPDRNYGYTF.

This clone was counted between two and nine times. This chain uses TRBV19 with TRBJ2-5; 9 nucleotides match TRBD2. V dropped 2 bases and J dropped 2; count of bases not matched to a gene: 9. Germline V CDR1 and CDR2: LNHDA, SQIVND (reference sequence). The CDR3 has 17 amino acids. The CDR3 protein is CASSITPPSGTQETQYF. The CDR3 DNA reads as TGTGCCAGTAGTATAACCCCCCCTAGCGGGACTCAAGAGACCCAGTACTTC.

V gene TRBV9 combines with J gene TRBJ1-6; 7 bases are a match to TRBD1. V shed 2 bases and J 11 bases; nucleotides not matched to a gene: 4. Per the germline V gene, CDR1 is SGDLS and CDR2 is YYNGEE. The CDR3 has 13 amino acids. The CDR3 is CASSVEQGTPLHF. The CDR3 DNA reads as TGTGCCAGCAGCGTGGAACAGGGGACACCCCTCCACTTT.

The V and J genes are TRBV5-1 and TRBJ2-5, with D perhaps TRBD1 (5 bases). V lost 2 bases to trimming and J lost 1 base, with 9 bases between them. The length of the CDR3 is 14 residues. Per germline, CDR1 SGHRS and CDR2 YFSETQ. CDR3 residues: CASSFGHLQETQYF. The CDR3 DNA follows: TGCGCCAGCAGCTTCGGACACCTCCAAGAGACCCAGTACTTC. The whole variable domain, remainder taken from reference TRBV5-1 and TRBJ2-5, is KAGVTQTPRYLIKTRGQQVTLSCSPISGHRSVSWYQQTPGQGLQFLFEYFSETQRNKGNFPGRFSGRQFSNSRSEMNVSTLELGDSALYLCASSFGHLQETQYFGPGTRLLVL.

This clone was detected once. The rearrangement joins TRBV7-2 to TRBJ2-2; the match to TRBD2 covers 12 bases. The ends lost 2 bases at V and 6 bases at J; junction bases unmatched: 7. Germline CDR1 SGHTA, CDR2 FQGNSA. The CDR3 is made up of 17 amino acids. The CDR3 spells CASSLWPSGGAAGELFF. The CDR3 nucleotides are TGTGCCAGCAGCTTATGGCCTAGCGGGGGGGCCGCCGGGGAGCTGTTTTTT.

The rearrangement links TRBV9 to TRBJ2-1; perhaps TRBD2 as D (7 bases). The CDR3 covers 15 residues. V dropped 4 bases and J dropped 4 bases, with 15 bases sitting between them. CDR1 SGDLS and CDR2 YYNGEE come from the germline V gene. CDR3 DNA: TGTGCCAGCAGCCCCCGAGGGGGGGCGTACAATGAGCAGTTCTTC. This codes for CASSPRGGAYNEQFF.

This chain links TRBV9 with TRBJ1-6, with 7 nucleotides matching TRBD1. V was pared by 0 bases and J by 7 bases, with 1 base of the junction left unmatched. The CDR3 is 14 amino acids. Germline values: CDR1 SGDLS, CDR2 YYNGEE. CDR3 in DNA: TGTGCCAGCAGCGTAGACAGGGGAAATTCACCCCTCCACTTT. Translation: CASSVDRGNSPLHF.

The chain's CDR3 is CASSSYLGTGTQYF. DNA for the CDR3: TGTGCCAGCAGCTCCTATCTCGGGACTGGGACCCAGTACTTC. The gene calls are TRBV11-1 and TRBJ2-5, with D maybe TRBD2 (6 bases). V was shortened by 4 bases and J by 7 bases, with 16 bases between the two germline ends. This CDR3 is built from 14 residues. CDR1 and CDR2 (germline): SGHAT, FQDESV (reference sequence).

Regarding this clone: A junction boundary mismatches the germline segment, possibly from a read error. The rearrangement uses TRBV7-9 and TRBJ2-7; 12 positions agree with TRBD2. Germline CDR1 reads SEHNR; CDR2 reads FQNEAQ (reference sequence). The CDR3 spans 17 residues. DNA of the CDR3: TGTTCCAGCAGCTTGCCCCTGACTAGCGGGGGTACCTACGAGCAGTACTTC. It is translated as CSSSLPLTSGGTYEQYF.

The chain uses TRBV18 and TRBJ2-1; 15 nucleotides line up with TRBD2. Looked up from germline, CDR1 is KGHSH and CDR2 is LQKENI. V dropped 6 bases and J dropped 7; count of bases not matched to a gene: 10. The CDR3 extends over 17 amino acids. The CDR3 here is CASSRTSGGVTRNEQFF. Here the CDR3 DNA reads TGTGCCAGCTCCCGGACTAGCGGGGGGGTCACGCGGAATGAGCAGTTCTTC.

This clone was counted between two and nine times. The chain links TRBV11-2 to TRBJ1-3, with TRBD1 as a possible D gene (5 bases). The CDR3 totals 14 residues. The V gene's germline CDR1 is SGHAT and CDR2 FQNNGV. The V end was cut by 1 base, the J end by 4 bases, with 8 bases between. CDR3 amino acids: CASSLGRAGNTIYF. Written as DNA, the CDR3 is TGTGCCAGCAGCTTAGGCAGGGCCGGAAACACCATATATTTT.

The genes are TRBV6-1 and TRBJ1-2; possibly TRBD1 for D (6 bases). Germline V gene sequence: CDR1 MNHNS, CDR2 SASEGT. The V end was cut by 6 bases, the J end by 6 bases, with 14 bases between. CDR3 length equals 13 residues. DNA for the CDR3: TGTGCCAGCAGGTACCCAGGGGTTCATGGCTACACCTTC. It translates to CASRYPGVHGYTF.

The genes are TRBV6-5 and TRBJ2-3, with D tentatively TRBD2 (5 bases). Trimming removed 1 base from V and 3 bases from J, with 8 bases in between. CDR3 length: 14 amino acids. The germline CDR1 and CDR2 sequences are MNHEY and SVGAGI. The CDR3: CASSYYRGTDTQYF. The CDR3 coding sequence is TGTGCCAGCAGTTACTATCGGGGAACAGATACGCAGTATTTT.

The genes are TRBV5-1 and TRBJ1-4; D might be TRBD1 (6 bases). This CDR3 has 14 amino acids. V lost 0 bases to trimming and J lost 3 bases, with 6 bases between them. Germline CDR1 is SGHRS and CDR2 is YFSETQ. The CDR3 region has the DNA TGCGCCAGCAGCTTGGCAGGGGCTAATGAAAAACTGTTTTTT. Its protein product is CASSLAGANEKLFF.

J is TRBJ1-4 and V is TRBV4-1, with D unresolved. Trimming left V 0 bases short and J 8 bases short, with 16 bases between. CDR3 size: 16 residues. Germline V gene data show CDR1 as MGHRA and CDR2 as YSYEKL. The CDR3 DNA reads TGCGCCAGCAGCCAAGATTCGGCCACCAGAGGGGAAAAACTGTTTTTT. Protein product: CASSQDSATRGEKLFF.

V is TRBV5-6 and J is TRBJ2-1; D may be TRBD2 (6 bases). Per germline, CDR1 SGHDT and CDR2 YYEEEE. V was shortened by 4 bases and J by 2 bases, with 19 bases between the two germline ends. CDR3 length: 17 residues. This CDR3 reads CASSQDLVWGAYNEQFF. The DNA of the CDR3 is TGTGCCAGCAGCCAAGACCTAGTGTGGGGGGCCTACAATGAGCAGTTCTTC.

This chain links TRBV7-9 with TRBJ1-4; 8 bases line up with TRBD1. This CDR3 has 15 amino acids. The germline V gene has CDR1 SEHNR and CDR2 FQNEAQ (reference sequence). V lost 2 bases to trimming and J lost 7 bases; unmatched junction nucleotides: 6. The CDR3 nucleotides are TGTGCCAGCAGCTTACAGGGGGCGCTTCCTGAAAAACTGTTTTTT. Its protein product is CASSLQGALPEKLFF.

The chain employs TRBV7-3 and TRBJ2-1; possibly TRBD2 for D (5 bases). CDR1 and CDR2 (germline): SGHTA, FQGTGA. CDR3 size: 15 residues. V lost 1 base, J lost 7 bases, and 14 bases lay in between. CDR3 region: CASSLRPGWSNEQFF. The CDR3 nucleotides read TGTGCCAGCAGCTTAAGGCCGGGGTGGTCGAATGAGCAGTTCTTC.

The chain joins TRBV28 to TRBJ1-2; tentatively, D is TRBD1 (6 bases). Looked up from germline, CDR1 is MDHEN and CDR2 is SYDVKM. Between the trimmed V and J ends, which lost 4 bases and 0 bases, there was a span of 15 bases. This CDR3 is 16 amino acids long. The CDR3 reads CASSYLNRVPNYGYTF. The DNA of the CDR3 is TGTGCCAGCAGTTACCTGAACAGGGTCCCTAACTATGGCTACACCTTC.